This TCR beta chain was sequenced for a study of blood T cell repertoires in COVID-19. About the study: Donors in the United States, Italy and Spain gave samples during acute or convalescent COVID-19. Nucleic acid was either cDNA or gDNA, and it came from T cells, B-cell-depleted T cells, or PBMCs.

This clone was seen more than once but under ten times. Original analysis: Reference gene primer amplification gave estimated nucleated cell counts. TCRdb's table, derived via immunoSEQ multiplex PCR, lists solely in-frame clones and lacks some. V, J and clone size are taken as reported in that table, and D and trimming were inferred from the DNA itself. The top ten hold under 2.5% of the sample, which has some 48,000 clones, 89% seen once. Sequenced sample: peripheral blood. The TCR sequence derives from a human donor in a cohort sampled during active COVID-19.

For the CDR3, the DNA is TGTGCCAGCAGTTCCAATTACGAGCAGTACTTC. This codes for CASSSNYEQYF. The rearrangement links TRBV27 to TRBJ2-7, with D hard to call. This CDR3 has 11 amino acids. The germline CDR1 and CDR2 sequences are MNHEY and SMNVEV (reference sequence). The V end lost 4 bases, the J end lost 4 bases, and 5 bases lay between the germline ends.